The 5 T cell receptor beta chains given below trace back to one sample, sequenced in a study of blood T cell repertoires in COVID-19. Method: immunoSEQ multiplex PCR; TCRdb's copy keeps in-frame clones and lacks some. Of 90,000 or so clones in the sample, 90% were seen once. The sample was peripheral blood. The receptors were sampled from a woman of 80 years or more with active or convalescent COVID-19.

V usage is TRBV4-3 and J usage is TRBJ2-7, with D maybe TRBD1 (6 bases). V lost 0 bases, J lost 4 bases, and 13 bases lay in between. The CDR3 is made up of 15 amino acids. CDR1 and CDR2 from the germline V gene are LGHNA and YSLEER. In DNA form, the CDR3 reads TGCGCCAGCAGCCAAGATCGGAGCAGGGGATACGAGCAGTACTTC. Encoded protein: CASSQDRSRGYEQYF.

This CDR3 is CASSSSSGSDEQFF. The CDR3 nucleotides read TGTGCCAGCTCATCTTCTAGCGGGAGTGATGAGCAGTTCTTC. The gene calls are TRBV18 and TRBJ2-1; 10 bases map to TRBD2. The V segment lost 5 bases and the J segment 8 bases; nucleotides outside the gene matches: 6. The germline V gene has CDR1 KGHSH and CDR2 LQKENI. This CDR3 is 14 amino acids long.

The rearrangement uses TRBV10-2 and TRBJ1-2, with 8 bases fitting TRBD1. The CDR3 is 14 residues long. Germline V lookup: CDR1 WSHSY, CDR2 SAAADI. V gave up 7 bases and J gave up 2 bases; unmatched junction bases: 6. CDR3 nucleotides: TGCGCCAGCACCCCCAGACAGGGGAACTATGGCTACACCTTC. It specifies CASTPRQGNYGYTF.

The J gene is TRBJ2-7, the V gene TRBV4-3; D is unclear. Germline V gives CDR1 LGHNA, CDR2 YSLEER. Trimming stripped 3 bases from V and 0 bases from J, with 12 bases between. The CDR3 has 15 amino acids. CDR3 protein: CASSQTALSSYEQYF. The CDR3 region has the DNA TGCGCCAGCAGCCAGACTGCACTGAGCTCCTACGAGCAGTACTTC.

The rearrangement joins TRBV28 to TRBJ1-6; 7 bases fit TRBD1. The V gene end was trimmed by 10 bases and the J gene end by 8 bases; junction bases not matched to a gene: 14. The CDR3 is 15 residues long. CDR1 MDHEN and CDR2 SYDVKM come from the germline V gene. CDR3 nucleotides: TGTGCCACCCGCCGACAGGGCCATAATTATTCACCCCTCCACTTT. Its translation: CATRRQGHNYSPLHF.